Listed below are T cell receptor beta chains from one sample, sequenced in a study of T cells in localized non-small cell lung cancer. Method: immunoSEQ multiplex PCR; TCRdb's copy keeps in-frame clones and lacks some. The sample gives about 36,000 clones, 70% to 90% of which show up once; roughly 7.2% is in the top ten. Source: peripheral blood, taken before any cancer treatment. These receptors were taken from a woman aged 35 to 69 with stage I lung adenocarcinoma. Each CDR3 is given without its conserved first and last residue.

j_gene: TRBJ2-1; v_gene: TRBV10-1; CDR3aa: ASERERYNEQF
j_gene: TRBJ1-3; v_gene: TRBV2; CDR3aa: ASRPHGRGNTIY
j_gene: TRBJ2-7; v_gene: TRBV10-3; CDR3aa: AISDPGRSYEQY
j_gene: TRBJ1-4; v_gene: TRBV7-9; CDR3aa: ASSDGRDIEKLF
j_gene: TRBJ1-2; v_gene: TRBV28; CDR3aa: ASSRRQGYYGYT
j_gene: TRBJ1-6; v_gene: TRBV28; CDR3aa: ASSLALSGPNSPLH
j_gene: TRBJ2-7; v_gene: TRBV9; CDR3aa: ASSGRVGGYEQY
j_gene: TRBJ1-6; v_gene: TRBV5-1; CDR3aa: ASSSGQGPNSPLH
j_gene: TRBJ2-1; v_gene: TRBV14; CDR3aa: ASSPRAGGYNEQF
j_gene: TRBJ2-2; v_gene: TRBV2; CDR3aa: ASSDPPANTGELF